The entry below gives a single TCR beta chain sequence along with its context. Its antigen is as yet unknown. The data belong to a study of cytomegalovirus exposure and HLA in healthy donors. Whole-study findings and limits: High sensitivity and specificity were reportedly achieved when the classifier diagnosed cytomegalovirus status.

Looked up from germline, CDR1 is SNHLY and CDR2 is FYNNEI. This CDR3 spans 15 amino acids. The ends lost 10 bases at V and 3 bases at J; junction bases unmatched: 10. The protocol was immunoSEQ multiplex PCR, while the TCRdb copy is restricted to in-frame clones and leaves out a portion. The table shows 65,000 to 80,000 clones, with roughly 92% occurring only once. This TCR was recovered from a young woman in good health and CMV-seropositive. The sample consisted of PBMCs. V and J are TRBV2 and TRBJ2-1, with 9 positions matching TRBD1. The CDR3 DNA reads TGTGCCATCATCTCCGGGACAGGGTACTACAATGAGCAGTTCTTC. It yields the protein CAIISGTGYYNEQFF.